This is a list of T cell receptor beta chains from one sample in a study of cytomegalovirus exposure and HLA in healthy donors. Clones were sequenced by immunoSEQ multiplex PCR, and TCRdb holds only the in-frame ones, with some missing. The sample includes about 170,000 clones, 75% to 90% of them seen just once. The specimen sequenced was PBMCs. Every receptor here comes from a male donor in good health and CMV-seronegative. Each CDR3 is given with its conserved first and last residue. A D gene is named only where the DNA matches it firmly.

.,TRBJ2-7,TRBV27,CASSPAPGFYEQYF
.,TRBJ1-2,TRBV30,CAWSDPTGVRGYTF
TRBD2,TRBJ2-5,TRBV30,CAWSPLSGGVETQYF
TRBD1,TRBJ1-5,TRBV18,CASSPGQGRNQPQHF
TRBD1,TRBJ1-2,TRBV2,CASSAGGDYGYTF
.,TRBJ2-6,TRBV13,CASSWAGAGANVLTF
.,TRBJ1-1,TRBV6-1,CASSVGLNTEAFF
.,TRBJ1-4,TRBV20-1,CTTAENEKLFF
TRBD1,TRBJ1-5,TRBV29-1,CSATGGVHQPQHF
.,TRBJ2-5,TRBV5-6,CASSLVGVEPETQYF
.,TRBJ1-1,TRBV4-2,CASSQDQMNTEAFF
.,TRBJ2-2,TRBV7-2,CASSPDIANTGELFF
.,TRBJ1-5,TRBV6-6,CASSYGRSNQPQHF
TRBD1,TRBJ2-7,TRBV5-1,CASSRQGASYEQYF
.,TRBJ2-7,TRBV15,CATSRERGEQYF
.,TRBJ1-2,TRBV9,CASSVEYSSNYGYTF
TRBD2,.,TRBV6-6,CASSDGTSGNYEQYF
TRBD2,TRBJ2-3,TRBV6-5,CASSYQGGGSTDTQYF
TRBD2,TRBJ2-3,TRBV30,CAWTSFAGDFQGADTQYF
TRBD1,TRBJ2-1,TRBV9,CASSPRGQINEQFF